The sequence of this T cell receptor beta chain was determined in a study of shared clonotypes between healthy human individuals (dated by TCRdb to the early 2020s). In the study overall: The cohort included a few men and a couple of women between 18 and 49 years of age. To estimate repertoire size and how much clonotypes are shared between individuals, the study performed deep sequencing of blood TCR repertoires from 4 to 6 healthy adults. To increase sequencing depth and limit assay-specific biases, TCR repertoire library preparation and sequencing were carried out by different laboratories using diverse techniques. Each donor's leukapheresis produced roughly between about 0.9 and 9.5 billion PBMCs.

Germline trimming: 6 bases from V, 3 bases from J; junction bases outside gene matches: 4. The germline V gene yields SNHLY for CDR1 and FYNNEI for CDR2. The CDR3, from cysteine to phenylalanine, totals 14 residues. Here the CDR3 DNA is all that survives: 42 bases in frame from base 1. TCR CDR3 regions were amplified from genomic DNA by multiplex PCR using the deep immunoSEQ assay. Genomic DNA extracted from each cell subset was distributed evenly over all wells of several immunoSEQ 96-well plates, and each plate served as one replicate. For unsorted PBMC, 250 to 350 ng of genomic DNA, equivalent to about 32,000 T cell genomes, went into each replicate PCR. Genomic DNA from unsorted PBMC was sequenced over ten immunoSEQ deep assay plates. Purified libraries were measured with a Qubit 3.0 fluorometer, size-checked on a Bioanalyzer 2100, and measured again with the KAPA Library Quantification kit. Each immunoSEQ 96-well plate was sequenced on its own single-read 150-cycle Illumina NextSeq 550 flow cell. For the original study's pipeline: Because only junctional sequences without quality scores were contained in the immunoSEQ output, filtering matching that applied to full-length reads could not be performed. Sequences were annotated with PyIR, a Python wrapper for IgBLAST v1.9, using IMGT germline references to assign V/J genes and CDR3. Reads with weak V/J assignments (E-value above 1e-6), missing CDR3, stop codons, out-of-frame junctions, or ambiguous translated residues were removed. V3J clonotypes were defined as sequences sharing an identical inferred V gene, J gene, and CDR3 amino acid sequence. Percentage overlap between repertoires was calculated by dividing the number of shared unique clonotypes by the size of the smaller repertoire. RTK rarefaction, the Chao1 estimator, and Recon v2.1 estimates of unobserved clonotypes were used to assess repertoire richness. This is the immuneACCESS table as TCRdb keeps it, with only in-frame sequences that have V and J called. A part of the clones is gone; compared with another copy, unresolved V genes explain less than half, and the rest is unexplained. V and J calls and clone size are given by that table; D and trimming were obtained from the DNA. Across this sample there are fewer than 700,000 clones, with roughly 79% seen only once. The top ten hold around 12% of the sample.

Healthy HIV-negative adults with no recently reported acute infections or vaccinations were included as donors. Every donor was a Caucasian adult residing in Nashville, Tennessee, USA. In the unsorted samples, 87 million or so PBMCs were counted, and genomic DNA was extracted using the QIAamp DNA Blood Mini kit. Blood was obtained by leukapheresis, after which PBMCs were separated by Ficoll-Histopaque density gradient centrifugation and cryopreserved in liquid nitrogen vapor phase. Results the study describes overall, beyond this receptor: Because the study included only a small number of donors, the genetic and exposure-history diversity represented was limited. Pairwise subsampling indicated that sequencing depth was expected to affect the degree of clonotype sharing among donors. Sampling was restricted to blood, and TCR repertoires in tissue are likely to differ from TCR repertoires in blood.

In regard to this clone: Its recognized antigen is unknown. Per-base quality was not reported, and no clone a single base away is much larger than it.

The chain joins TRBV2 to TRBJ1-3, with 8 middle bases fitting TRBD1. This TCR was recovered from a middle-aged woman in good health. Some clones in this sample may be carry-over from other donors' samples. The source material was PBMCs. The DNA reads as follows: TGTGCCAGCAGGGGACAGGTCTTTGGAAACACCATATATTTT. Its protein product is CASRGQVFGNTIYF.